This is a list of T cell receptor beta chains from one sample in a study of T cell responses to AZD1222 COVID-19 vaccine. Sequencing was performed with immunoSEQ multiplex PCR; in TCRdb, only in-frame clones are kept and a portion is missing. The table records about 78,000 clones, approximately 90% of them present only once. Source: peripheral blood, taken on day 0 of AZD1222 vaccination. The receptors shown here come from an adult in good health. CDR3s include the opening cysteine and the closing phenylalanine or tryptophan. D genes are given only for firm matches. Some rows mark clone size as missing; the rest say once, few, many or name a class of expanded clone.

V	J	D	size	DNA	CDR3
TRBV7-2	TRBJ1-2	.	.	TGTGCCAGCAGCTTAGTATCCTATGGCTACACCTTC	CASSLVSYGYTF
TRBV3-1/TRBV3-2	TRBJ2-7	TRBD2	once	TGTGCCAGCAGCCAGGGACTAGCGGGCTACGAGCAGTACTTC	CASSQGLAGYEQYF
TRBV21-1	TRBJ1-2	.	.	TGTGCCAGCAGCGTAGGGATTAGGTATGGCTACACCTTC	CASSVGIRYGYTF
TRBV11-1	TRBJ1-2	.	.	TGTGCCAGCAGCTTTGGACCCAACTATGGCTACACCTTC	CASSFGPNYGYTF
TRBV10-3	TRBJ1-5	TRBD1	.	TGTGCCGCCTCCGGGACAGCCCTCAATCAGCCCCAGCATTTT	CAASGTALNQPQHF
TRBV15	TRBJ1-5	TRBD1	once	TGTGCCACCAGCAGAGAGGACAGGGGTTTGAGGGGCAATCAGCCCCAGCATTTT	CATSREDRGLRGNQPQHF
TRBV5-5	TRBJ1-3	.	.	TGTGCCAGCAGCCCGGCTCCCGGCGCTGGAAACACCATATATTTT	CASSPAPGAGNTIYF
TRBV6-5	TRBJ1-5	TRBD1	.	TGTGCCAGCAGTCAGGGACAGGGGCTTCAGCCCCAGCATTTT	CASSQGQGLQPQHF
TRBV28	TRBJ2-1	TRBD2	few	TGTGCCAGCAGCCTAAGGAGCGGGAGTCCCTACAATGAGCAGTTCTTC	CASSLRSGSPYNEQFF
TRBV19	TRBJ1-2	TRBD1	.	TGTGCCAGTAGTAAGAGACAGGGGGCGCCCGGCTACACCTTC	CASSKRQGAPGYTF
TRBV3-1/TRBV3-2	TRBJ2-1	.	.	TGTGCCAGCAGCCGAGCCTACGTACTCAATGAGCAGTTCTTC	CASSRAYVLNEQFF
TRBV5-1	TRBJ2-7	.	.	TGCGCCAGCAGCTTGGGCCCTGAGCAGTACTTC	CASSLGPEQYF
TRBV2	TRBJ1-1	.	.	TGTGCCACCCGGGCAGGTGGGGGGCGAAACACTGAAGCTTTCTTT	CATRAGGGRNTEAFF
TRBV28	TRBJ2-7	.	.	TGTGCCACTTACGCCCACGGACTGCCCGCATCGGGGGAGCAGTACTTC	CATYAHGLPASGEQYF
TRBV11-2	TRBJ2-1	.	.	TGTGCCAGCAGCCCCATACAAGGACATTTCCGGGGTGAGCAGTTCTTC	CASSPIQGHFRGEQFF
TRBV11-1	TRBJ1-5	.	.	TGTGCCAGCAGCTTGCCCAGGACTAGCAATCAGCCCCAGCATTTT	CASSLPRTSNQPQHF
TRBV10-3	TRBJ2-2	TRBD1	.	TGTGCCATCAGTGAGTCGACAGGGGGCACCGGGGAGCTGTTTTTT	CAISESTGGTGELFF
TRBV29-1	TRBJ1-3	TRBD1	.	TGCAGCGTTGGGGGACAGGGAGCAGGTGGAAACACCATATATTTT	CSVGGQGAGGNTIYF
TRBV19	TRBJ1-4	.	.	TGTGCCAGTAGTAGTTCGGATGAGACTAATGAAAAACTGTTTTTT	CASSSSDETNEKLFF
TRBV19	TRBJ1-5	TRBD1	.	TGTGCCAGTAGTTCAACAGGGGGCTTTCAGCCCCAGCATTTT	CASSSTGGFQPQHF
TRBV3-1/TRBV3-2	TRBJ2-5	.	.	TGTGCCAGCAGCCAAGAACCCGGCCAAGAGACCCAGTACTTC	CASSQEPGQETQYF
TRBV11-2	TRBJ1-6	.	.	TGTGCCAGCCAGGGTTTAGAGTCACCCCTCCACTTT	CASQGLESPLHF
TRBV29-1	TRBJ1-1	.	.	TGCAGCGTTGGGGGACTGACAGACTACACTGAAGCTTTCTTT	CSVGGLTDYTEAFF
TRBV6-5	TRBJ1-2	TRBD1	.	TGTGCCAGCACTCCGGGACAGGGGGACTATGGCTACACCTTC	CASTPGQGDYGYTF
TRBV7-2	TRBJ2-5	.	.	TGTGCCAGCAGCTTAGGGGCCGGGGGTACCCAAGAGACCCAGTACTTC	CASSLGAGGTQETQYF
TRBV27	TRBJ2-7	TRBD1	.	TGTGCCAGCAGCCCATCTGGACAGGGTATTACTTACGAGCAGTACTTC	CASSPSGQGITYEQYF
TRBV25-1	TRBJ1-2	.	few	TGTGCCAGCAGGGGGTCGTTGGAGATTAGAGGCTACACCTTC	CASRGSLEIRGYTF
TRBV9	TRBJ1-4	.	.	TGTGCCAGCAGCGGGGGCCTTCGAAATGAAAAACTGTTTTTT	CASSGGLRNEKLFF
TRBV6-5	TRBJ2-5	.	.	TGTGCCACCCACACCCGAGGGTTCCAAGAGACCCAGTACTTC	CATHTRGFQETQYF
TRBV30	TRBJ1-5	TRBD1	.	TGTGCCTGGAGTCCAGGGGGAGGTCAGCCCCAGCATTTT	CAWSPGGGQPQHF
TRBV4-1	TRBJ1-6	.	.	TGCGCCAGCAGCCAAGTGAGGGATTCACCCCTCCACTTT	CASSQVRDSPLHF
TRBV7-9	TRBJ1-1	.	.	TGTGCCAGCAGCTCAGGAGGGGCTCTGACTGAAGCTTTCTTT	CASSSGGALTEAFF
TRBV7-9	TRBJ2-7	.	.	TGTGCCAGCAGCCAAAAGGATGATGGCAGGAGAAGCTCCTACGAGCAGTACTTC	CASSQKDDGRRSSYEQYF
TRBV19	TRBJ1-4	TRBD1	.	TGTGCCAGTAGTAAAAACAGGGGACTTAATGAAAAACTGTTTTTT	CASSKNRGLNEKLFF
TRBV24-1	TRBJ1-2	TRBD1	.	TGTGCCACCAGTGATTGGGACAGGGCTACGGGTGGCTACACCTTC	CATSDWDRATGGYTF
TRBV6-1	TRBJ2-7	TRBD2	.	TGTGCCAGCGGTGAGGGAGGGCCTCGGGAGCAGTACTTC	CASGEGGPREQYF
TRBV12-3/TRBV12-4	TRBJ2-1	.	.	TGTGCCAGCAGTTTCGTCCACAATGAGCAGTTCTTC	CASSFVHNEQFF
TRBV29-1	TRBJ1-3	.	once	TGCAGCGTTGTAAGCCCACAGATCTCTGGAAACACCATATATTTT	CSVVSPQISGNTIYF
TRBV28	TRBJ1-6	.	.	TGTGCCAGCAGACATAATTCACCCCTCCACTTT	CASRHNSPLHF
TRBV6-5	TRBJ2-7	.	.	TGTGCCAGCAGCCGACAGGCTAGTCCCTGGGAGCAGTACTTC	CASSRQASPWEQYF
TRBV7-9	TRBJ2-3	TRBD1	.	TGTGCCAGCAGCTTTAGGACAGGGGGCACAGATACGCAGTATTTT	CASSFRTGGTDTQYF
TRBV9	TRBJ2-7	TRBD1	.	TGTGCCAGCAGCGCGATGACAGGGGGGTCGGCCGAGCAGTACTTC	CASSAMTGGSAEQYF
TRBV5-4	TRBJ2-7	TRBD2	once	TGTGCCAGCAGCCCCCGGACTAGCGCGACCTACGAGCAGTACTTC	CASSPRTSATYEQYF
TRBV4-2	TRBJ1-2	.	.	TGTGCCAGCAGCCAAGTACGGGAGGGAAATGGCTACACCTTC	CASSQVREGNGYTF